The next 29 T cell receptor beta chains were all read from a single sample in a study of read filtering for tumor transcriptome and immune sequencing. Molecular barcoded adaptors covering alpha/delta and beta/gamma chains were used on roughly 400 ng RNA. TCRdb processed the reads anew with MiXCR; each CDR3 protein has one entry. The sample gives 45,000 to 55,000 distinct CDR3 sequences, around a fifth of which show up once; roughly 15% is in the top ten. Sequencing was carried out using a population of CD138-negative cells sorted from bone marrow. Receptor source: a donor over 35 with multiple myeloma.

This clonotype has a handful of counts. This chain uses TRBV19 with TRBJ1-4, with a tentative D call TRBD1 (5 bases). The CDR3 consists of 15 residues. Deletions cut 6 bases from V and 12 bases from J, with 23 bases between. CDR1 and CDR2 (germline): LNHDA, SQIVND (reference sequence). CDR3 nucleotide sequence: TGTGCCAGTAGAAGGGCGGACACCCACCTGGAGGAACTGTTTTTT. Translation: CASRRADTHLEELFF.

This clonotype was seen repeatedly, ten times or more. The chain couples TRBV20-1 to TRBJ2-1, with 10 bases fitting TRBD2. The CDR3 totals 15 residues. After removal of 5 bases from V and 9 bases from J, the junction contained 13 bases not matched to a gene. Germline CDR1 reads DFQATT; CDR2 reads SNEGSKA (reference sequence). CDR3 sequence: CSASGASGSSLEQFF. CDR3 DNA: TGCAGTGCTTCCGGCGCTAGCGGGAGCTCTCTTGAGCAGTTCTTC.

This clonotype is judged medium-sized. J is TRBJ2-1 and V is TRBV29-1; 10 bases match TRBD2. The germline gives CDR1 SQVTM, CDR2 ANQGSEA. The V and J ends lost 6 bases and 4 bases, in that order; junction bases with no gene match: 9. This CDR3 is built from 15 residues. CDR3 protein: CSVLLAGGNYNEQFF. For the CDR3, the DNA is TGCAGCGTACTATTAGCGGGAGGCAATTACAATGAGCAGTTCTTC.

This clonotype was recorded at least ten times. The genes are TRBV7-8 and TRBJ1-5, with TRBD1 as a possible D gene (6 bases). Trimming removed 4 bases from V and 5 bases from J, with 9 bases in between. The germline V gene encodes CDR1 SGHVS and CDR2 FQNEAQ. This CDR3 region has 13 residues. DNA of the CDR3: TGTGCCAGCAGCTGGGACAACGATCAGCCCCAGCATTTT. Translated: CASSWDNDQPQHF.

This clonotype was detected ten times or more. One end of the junction fails to match germline, which may point to a read error. The chain combines TRBV29-1 with TRBJ1-1; D not resolved. Per germline, CDR1 SQVTM and CDR2 ANQGSEA. CDR3 length: 12 residues. The chain's CDR3 is CSVARTSTETFF. CDR3 nucleotide sequence: TGCAGCGTCGCTCGTACAAGTACTGAAACTTTCTTT.

This clonotype was recorded many times. CDR3 coding DNA: TGTGCCAGCTCACCCGCCGGTACGCGGGAGATGGACGAGCAGTACTTC. It yields the protein CASSPAGTREMDEQYF. V and J are TRBV18 and TRBJ2-7; TRBD2 aligns across 7 bases. V lost 3 bases, J lost 5 bases, and 13 bases stayed unmatched. This CDR3 is 16 amino acids long. The germline CDR1 and CDR2 sequences are KGHSH and LQKENI. The full variable domain, completed using reference TRBV18 and TRBJ2-7, is NAGVMQNPRHLVRRRGQEARLRCSPMKGHSHVYWYRQLPEEGLKFMVYLQKENIIDESGMPKERFSAEFPKEGPSILRIQQVVRGDSAAYFCASSPAGTREMDEQYFGPGTRLTVT.

This clonotype appeared many times. The V and J genes are TRBV5-5 and TRBJ1-1, with D uncertain. V lost 2 bases to trimming and J lost 6 bases, with 5 bases between them. CDR1 is SGHKS, CDR2 YYEKEE, per germline (reference sequence). The CDR3 extends over 11 amino acids. In nucleotides, the CDR3 is TGTGCCAGCAGCTTTTTGGCTGAAGCTTTCTTT. It translates to CASSFLAEAFF.

This clonotype was picked up many times. The chain joins TRBV6-4 to TRBJ1-2; a possible D gene is TRBD1 (5 bases). This CDR3 has 15 residues. Trimming removed 0 bases from V and 4 bases from J, with 12 bases in between. Germline lookup yields CDR1 MRHNA and CDR2 SNTAGT. CDR3 protein: CASSDSRRAPYGYTF. As DNA, the CDR3 is TGTGCCAGCAGTGACTCCCGCAGGGCTCCCTATGGCTACACCTTC.

There are a few counts of this clonotype. The chain is built from TRBV4-1 and TRBJ2-2; maybe TRBD2 (6 bases). V was shortened by 0 bases and J by 8 bases, with 16 bases between the two germline ends. Germline assignment: CDR1 MGHRA and CDR2 YSYEKL. The CDR3 length is 16 residues. The CDR3 DNA reads TGCGCCAGCAGCCAAGAACGCGGGGCCTTCAAGGGGGAGCTGTTTTTT. This encodes CASSQERGAFKGELFF.

This clonotype was recorded at least ten times. The rearrangement joins TRBV7-9 to TRBJ1-1; 7 bases map to TRBD1. The CDR3 covers 14 residues. The V and J ends lost 2 bases and 5 bases, in that order; junction bases with no gene match: 5. CDR1 is SEHNR and CDR2 is FQNEAQ in the germline V gene (reference sequence). The CDR3 DNA reads TGTGCCAGCAGCTTATCAGGGGGAGGGACTGAAGCTTTCTTT. It specifies CASSLSGGGTEAFF.

This clonotype has a handful of counts. This may stem from a read error, because a much larger clone lies one nucleotide away. The rearrangement joins TRBV20-1 to TRBJ2-7, with TRBD1 identical over 7 bases. CDR3 length: 13 amino acids. CDR1 and CDR2 from the germline V gene are DFQATT and SNEGSKA (reference sequence). Germline trimming cut 6 bases from V and 3 bases from J; bases unmatched to any gene: 8. The CDR3 sequence: CSANKGASYEQYF. DNA for the CDR3: TGCAGTGCCAATAAGGGGGCGAGCTACGAGCAGTACTTC.

This clonotype has ten or more counts. The J gene is TRBJ1-5, the V gene TRBV29-1; no reliable D call. Deletions cut 4 bases from V and 4 bases from J, with 14 bases between. CDR1 is SQVTM and CDR2 is ANQGSEA in the germline V gene. The CDR3 spans 14 residues. The CDR3 protein is CSVAEILGNQPQHF. The CDR3 DNA reads as TGCAGCGTTGCGGAAATTTTGGGAAATCAGCCCCAGCATTTT.

This clonotype came up many times. The chain joins TRBV28 to TRBJ2-7; maybe TRBD2 (5 bases). Deletions cut 6 bases from V and 3 bases from J, with 9 bases between. The CDR3 has 12 residues. CDR1 is MDHEN, CDR2 SYDVKM, per germline. The CDR3 coding sequence is TGTGCCAGCAGCAAAACTAGCTACGAGCAGTACTTC. Protein: CASSKTSYEQYF.

This clonotype was seen ten or more times. This chain joins TRBV20-1 and TRBJ2-3; possibly TRBD2 for D (6 bases). Deletions cut 3 bases from V and 1 base from J, with 11 bases between. The CDR3 has 14 residues. Germline V gene data show CDR1 as DFQATT and CDR2 as SNEGSKA (reference sequence). The CDR3: CSASRRDGTDTQYF. The DNA for the CDR3 is TGCAGTGCTAGCAGGCGGGATGGCACAGATACGCAGTATTTT.

This clonotype was observed many times. The CDR3 region is CASSLGGVGIGNQPQHF. The CDR3 DNA reads TGCGCCAGCAGCTTGGGGGGAGTTGGGATCGGCAATCAGCCCCAGCATTTT. This chain links TRBV5-1 with TRBJ1-5; D not resolved. The CDR3 extends over 17 amino acids. V lost 0 bases and J lost 2, with 15 bases in between. Germline assignment: CDR1 SGHRS and CDR2 YFSETQ.

The V gene is TRBV5-1, the J gene TRBJ2-3; 14 bases map to TRBD2. Germline CDR1 reads SGHRS; CDR2 reads YFSETQ. J was trimmed by 4 bases and V by 0 bases; bases with no gene match: 10. CDR3 length: 19 amino acids. DNA for the CDR3: TGCGCCAGCAGCTTGGAGGGGGGGACTAGCGGGAGAAATTCAGATACGCAGTATTTT. Translation: CASSLEGGTSGRNSDTQYF.

The table lists this clonotype with many counts. V usage is TRBV5-1 and J usage is TRBJ2-6, with unresolved D. Germline V gives CDR1 SGHRS, CDR2 YFSETQ. The CDR3 sequence is 14 residues long. With 7 bases removed from V and 2 bases from J, the gap between germline ends came to 10 bases. The CDR3 here is CASGLRTGANVLTF. The CDR3 DNA follows: TGCGCCAGCGGTCTAAGGACTGGGGCCAACGTCCTGACTTTC.

This clonotype was found many times. The V gene is TRBV5-1, the J gene TRBJ2-3, with 7 bases that match TRBD2. J gave up 6 bases and V 4 bases, and 14 bases lay outside the gene matches. CDR3 length equals 16 residues. CDR1 is SGHRS, CDR2 YFSETQ, per germline. The CDR3 DNA reads TGCGCCAGCAGCCAAGGGCCTAGCGGAGGCCGCGATACGCAGTATTTT. It translates to CASSQGPSGGRDTQYF.

This clonotype was found many times. The V and J genes are TRBV2 and TRBJ2-1; 8 positions agree with TRBD1. The CDR3 is 14 amino acids. Trimming cost V 6 bases and J 6 bases; bases outside gene matches: 7. The germline gives CDR1 SNHLY, CDR2 FYNNEI. In nucleotides, the CDR3 is TGTGCCAGCAGCGGGGACAGGCGAGGCAATGAGCAGTTCTTC. Translation gives CASSGDRRGNEQFF.

Ten or more counts support this clonotype. The chain carries TRBV7-2 and TRBJ2-1; tentatively, D is TRBD2 (7 bases). The CDR3 extends over 15 amino acids. Trimming took 5 bases from V and 2 from J, leaving 13 bases between them. Per germline, CDR1 SGHTA and CDR2 FQGNSA. The CDR3 sequence is CASSRGGTPYNEQFF. In nucleotides, the CDR3 is TGTGCCAGCAGCCGCGGGGGCACCCCCTACAATGAGCAGTTCTTC.

This clonotype appeared a few times. A much larger clone lies one base from this, so it may be a read error. The rearrangement uses TRBV7-2 and TRBJ1-2; 7 positions agree with TRBD1. The trim removed 4 bases at V and 4 bases at J, leaving 6 bases unmatched. The CDR3 has 14 amino acids. In germline, CDR1 is SGHTA, CDR2 FQGNSA. CDR3: CASSSQQGPYGYTF. CDR3 nucleotide sequence: TGTGCCAGCAGCTCGCAACAGGGGCCCTATGGCTACACCTTC.

At least ten counts were recorded for this clonotype. The chain couples TRBV29-1 to TRBJ2-3; 7 bases line up with TRBD2. Germline V lookup: CDR1 SQVTM, CDR2 ANQGSEA. There are 16 residues in the CDR3. The V segment lost 0 bases and the J segment 1 base; nucleotides outside the gene matches: 7. The CDR3 spells CSVEDRASGRTDTQYF. The CDR3 bases are TGCAGCGTTGAAGATCGGGCTAGCGGACGCACAGATACGCAGTATTTT.

Notes on this clonotype: This clone may be a read error of a much larger clone one base away. The rearrangement uses TRBV7-2 and TRBJ2-7; no clear D gene. The CDR3 consists of 11 residues. Trimming removed 8 bases from V and 6 bases from J, with 11 bases in between. Germline V gene lookup returns CDR1 SGHTA and CDR2 FQGNSA. This chain's CDR3 is CASGSRSEQYF. CDR3 in DNA: TGTGCCAGCGGCTCGAGGAGCGAGCAGTACTTC. The variable domain in full, completed from reference TRBV7-2 and TRBJ2-7, reads GAGVSQSPSNKVTEKGKDVELRCDPISGHTALYWYRQSLGQGLEFLIYFQGNSAPDKSGLPSDRFSAERTGGSVSTLTIQRTQQEDSAVYLCASGSRSEQYFGPGTRLTVT.

This clonotype was counted a few times. A far bigger clonotype differs at one base, so this is likely a read error. DNA of the CDR3: TGTGCCAACGGGGGCTTCTCTGGGGCCAACGTCCTGACTTTC. Protein sequence: CANGGFSGANVLTF. This chain connects TRBV12-3 or TRBV12-4 to TRBJ2-6, with D tentatively TRBD1 or TRBD2 (6 bases each). The CDR3 sequence is 14 residues long. The V and J ends lost 10 bases and 0 bases respectively, with 10 bases between them.

In DNA form, the CDR3 reads TGTGCCAGCAGCTTCCCCTCGACTAGCGGGAGGGCGCAGACCCAGTACTTC. Its protein is CASSFPSTSGRAQTQYF. The chain recombines TRBV11-2 with TRBJ2-5; 14 bases are a match to TRBD2. This CDR3 has 17 amino acids. Germline-derived CDR1 and CDR2 are SGHAT and FQNNGV. J was trimmed by 6 bases and V by 3 bases; bases with no gene match: 9.

In this sample, this clonotype turned up once. The V gene is TRBV5-1, the J gene TRBJ2-1; D may be TRBD2 (6 bases). Trimming removed 2 bases from V and 4 bases from J, with 16 bases in between. The CDR3 loop spans 16 amino acids. Germline V lookup: CDR1 SGHRS, CDR2 YFSETQ. The chain's CDR3 is CASSFGGPSRYNEQFF. The CDR3 nucleotides are TGCGCCAGCAGCTTTGGAGGGCCTAGCAGATACAATGAGCAGTTCTTC.

In regard to this clonotype: It is likely a read error, because the conserved phenylalanine at the end of the CDR3 is missing. V usage is TRBV5-4 and J usage is TRBJ2-5; perhaps TRBD2 as D (6 bases). Per germline, CDR1 SGHNT and CDR2 YYREEE (reference sequence). V gave up 4 bases and J gave up 1 base, with 14 bases separating them. CDR3 length: 15 amino acids. The CDR3 protein is CASSPPARGQETQYL. In nucleotides, the CDR3 is TGTGCCAGCAGCCCCCCCGCGCGGGGCCAAGAGACCCAGTACCTC.

There are many counts of this clonotype. This rearrangement joins TRBV6-5 to TRBJ2-7; 8 nucleotides match TRBD2. Germline CDR1 and CDR2: MNHEY and SVGAGI. J was trimmed by 4 bases and V by 10 bases; bases with no gene match: 15. The CDR3 extends over 15 amino acids. CDR3 in amino acids: CATKGGISGTYEQYF. The DNA of the CDR3 is TGTGCCACCAAGGGGGGGATTAGCGGGACGTACGAGCAGTACTTC.

This clonotype was detected ten times or more. The chain uses TRBV11-2 and TRBJ2-5; D is perhaps TRBD1 or TRBD2 (5 bases each). The V end lost 1 base, the J end lost 1 base, and 16 bases lay between the germline ends. Germline assignment: CDR1 SGHAT and CDR2 FQNNGV. This CDR3 spans 17 amino acids. CDR3 loop: CASSLGRTTRGQETQYF. CDR3 nucleotides: TGTGCCAGCAGCTTAGGGAGGACAACTCGGGGCCAAGAGACCCAGTACTTC.